This is a list of T cell receptor beta chains from one sample in a study of blood T cell repertoires in COVID-19. Assay: immunoSEQ multiplex PCR; the TCRdb copy retains only in-frame clones and omits some. Found here are approximately 300,000 clones, 85% to 90% of them singletons; the top ten hold about 4%. The specimen sequenced was PBMCs or T cells enriched from blood (not recorded which). Receptor source: a man under 40 who had recovered from COVID-19. Both conserved end residues are part of each CDR3. Each record gives: CDR3 length, J gene, D gene, V gene, CDR3 DNA, CDR3 protein. D genes are given only for firm matches.

14 TRBJ2-5 - TRBV25-1 TGTGCCAGCAGTTCGTTGGGCCCGCAAGAGACCCAGTACTTC CASSSLGPQETQYF
15 TRBJ2-1 - TRBV6-5 TGTGCCAGCAGTCAGGAAAGGCAGGCCTACAATGAGCAGTTCTTC CASSQERQAYNEQFF
15 TRBJ1-2 - TRBV6-5 TGTGCCAGCAGTTTGGGTGGAGGGGTCGACTATGGCTACACCTTC CASSLGGGVDYGYTF
14 TRBJ1-1 - TRBV6-5 TGTGCCAGCACTACAGACAGGCCTAACACTGAAGCTTTCTTT CASTTDRPNTEAFF
15 TRBJ1-5 TRBD1 TRBV19 TGTGCCAGTAGTACCCACAGGGGACCGCCTCAGCCCCAGCATTTT CASSTHRGPPQPQHF
15 TRBJ2-3 TRBD2 TRBV5-1 TGCGCCAGCAGCGCCCGGGAGGAGGGCACAGATACGCAGTATTTT CASSAREEGTDTQYF
17 TRBJ2-1 - TRBV24-1 TGTGCCACCAGTGACCCGTCGACTCGGTTCGGATTGGATGAGCAGTTCTTC CATSDPSTRFGLDEQFF
14 TRBJ1-3 - TRBV5-1 TGCGCCAGCAAAGCAGGGGTCTCTGGAAACACCATATATTTT CASKAGVSGNTIYF
14 TRBJ2-2 TRBD2 TRBV6-5 TGTGCCAGCAGTTACGCGGGGGGTTTCGGGGAGCTGTTTTTT CASSYAGGFGELFF
15 TRBJ1-2 - TRBV11-2 TGTGCCAGCAGCCACCTCCTGGAGACGGACTATGGCTACACCTTC CASSHLLETDYGYTF
16 TRBJ2-5 TRBD2 TRBV6-6 TGTGCCAGCAGTTACGGTTCGGGGGGGGCTTCAGAGACCCAGTACTTC CASSYGSGGASETQYF
14 TRBJ2-1 - TRBV10-1 TGCGCCAGCAGTGAATGGGGGGGCCGTGATGAGCAGTTCTTC CASSEWGGRDEQFF
15 TRBJ2-7 TRBD2 TRBV15 TGTGCCACCAGCATCCGACTAGCGGGGGGTTACGAGCAGTACTTC CATSIRLAGGYEQYF
19 TRBJ2-3 TRBD2 TRBV3-1/TRBV3-2 TGTGCCAGCAGCCCACCTCCTAAAGGACTAGCGGGAGTCACAGATACGCAGTATTTT CASSPPPKGLAGVTDTQYF
13 TRBJ2-1 - TRBV5-1 TGCGCCAGCAGTGACGGAGTCGCGGGTGAGCAGTTCTTC CASSDGVAGEQFF
15 TRBJ1-2 TRBD1 TRBV28 TGTGCCAGCAGTTTTTCGCCGACAGGGGGCTATGGCTACACCTTC CASSFSPTGGYGYTF
15 TRBJ2-1 TRBD1 TRBV11-2 TGTGCCAGCAGTAACCCGACAGGGGGGTACAATGAGCAGTTCTTC CASSNPTGGYNEQFF
18 TRBJ2-3 TRBD1 TRBV25-1 TGTGCCAGCAGCGCGAACCCGGGACAGGATGTAGGGGCAGATACGCAGTATTTT CASSANPGQDVGADTQYF